This T cell receptor beta chain was profiled in a study of shared clonotypes between healthy human individuals. Points on this clone: Other DNA sequences in the sample encode the same CDR3.

This table comes from immunoSEQ multiplex PCR, and its TCRdb copy is limited to in-frame clones, with some not included. The data contain 2 million to 2.5 million clones, approximately 94% of them seen just once; the ten biggest clones take up about 1.1%. Terminally differentiated effector memory CD45RA+ cells were excluded by CCR7 positive selection of CD45RO-negative cells. V was trimmed by 0 bases and J by 1 base, leaving 11 bases between them. Germline CDR1 SGDLS, CDR2 YYNGEE. The CDR3 loop spans 15 amino acids. Sequenced: naive CD8+ T cells sorted from blood. The source is a man between 18 and 35 years old in good health. The chain recombines TRBV9 with TRBJ2-7; D call uncertain. The CDR3: CASSVGVTASYEQYF. In DNA form, the CDR3 reads TGTGCCAGCAGCGTAGGTGTCACGGCATCCTACGAGCAGTACTTC.